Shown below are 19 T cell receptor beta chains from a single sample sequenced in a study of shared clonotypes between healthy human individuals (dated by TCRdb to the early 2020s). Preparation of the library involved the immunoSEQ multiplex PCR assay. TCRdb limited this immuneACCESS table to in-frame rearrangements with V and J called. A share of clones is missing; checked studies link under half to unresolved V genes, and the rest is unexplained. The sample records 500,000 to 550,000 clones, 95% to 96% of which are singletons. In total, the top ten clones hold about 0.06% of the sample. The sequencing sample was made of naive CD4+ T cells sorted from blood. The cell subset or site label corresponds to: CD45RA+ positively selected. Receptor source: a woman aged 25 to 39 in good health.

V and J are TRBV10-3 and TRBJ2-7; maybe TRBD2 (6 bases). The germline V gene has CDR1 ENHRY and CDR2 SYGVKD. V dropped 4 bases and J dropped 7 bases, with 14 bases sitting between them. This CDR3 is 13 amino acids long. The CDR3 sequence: CAISAAEGREQYF. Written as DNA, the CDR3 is TGTGCCATCAGTGCAGCGGAGGGGCGGGAGCAGTACTTC.

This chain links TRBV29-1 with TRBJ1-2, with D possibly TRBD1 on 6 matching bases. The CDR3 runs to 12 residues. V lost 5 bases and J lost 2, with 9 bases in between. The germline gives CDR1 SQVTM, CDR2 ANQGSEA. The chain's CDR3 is CSVSGANYGYTF. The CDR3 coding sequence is TGCAGCGTTTCGGGGGCCAACTATGGCTACACCTTC. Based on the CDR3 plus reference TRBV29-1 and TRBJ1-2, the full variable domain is SAVISQKPSRDICQRGTSLTIQCQVDSQVTMMFWYRQQPGQSLTLIATANQGSEATYESGFVIDKFPISRPNLTFSTLTVSNMSPEDSSIYLCSVSGANYGYTFGSGTRLTVV.

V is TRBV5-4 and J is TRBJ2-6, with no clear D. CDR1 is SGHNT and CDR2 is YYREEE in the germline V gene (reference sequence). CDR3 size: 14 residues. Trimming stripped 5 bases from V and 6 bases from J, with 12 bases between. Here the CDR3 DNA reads TGTGCCAGCAGGCCAAGTTGGGAGGCCAACGTCCTGACTTTC. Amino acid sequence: CASRPSWEANVLTF.

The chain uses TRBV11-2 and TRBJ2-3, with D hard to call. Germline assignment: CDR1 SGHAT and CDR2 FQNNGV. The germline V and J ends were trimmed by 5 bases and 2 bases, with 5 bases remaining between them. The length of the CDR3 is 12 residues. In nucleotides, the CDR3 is TGTGCCAGCAGCCAATACACAGATACGCAGTATTTT. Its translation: CASSQYTDTQYF.

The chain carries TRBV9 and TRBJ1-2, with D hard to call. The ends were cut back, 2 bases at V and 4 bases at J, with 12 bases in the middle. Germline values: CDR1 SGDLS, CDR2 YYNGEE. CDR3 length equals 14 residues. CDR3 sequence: CASSVAEGFYGYTF. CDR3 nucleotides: TGTGCCAGCAGCGTCGCCGAAGGGTTCTATGGCTACACCTTC.

The CDR3 reads CASSVGTSGRVETQYF. In nucleotides, the CDR3 is TGTGCCAGCAGCGTAGGGACTAGCGGGAGGGTGGAGACCCAGTACTTC. The rearrangement joins TRBV9 to TRBJ2-5, with 15 bases matching TRBD2. Germline CDR1 and CDR2: SGDLS and YYNGEE. The CDR3 is made up of 16 amino acids. Trimming removed 0 bases from V and 5 bases from J; junction bases left unmatched: 2.

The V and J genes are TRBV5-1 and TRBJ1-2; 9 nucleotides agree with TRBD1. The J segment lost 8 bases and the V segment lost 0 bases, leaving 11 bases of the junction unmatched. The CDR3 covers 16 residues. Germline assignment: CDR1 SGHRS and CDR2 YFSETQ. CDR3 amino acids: CASSLASRDRDVGYTF. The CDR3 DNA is TGCGCCAGCAGCTTGGCCTCCCGGGACAGGGACGTAGGCTACACCTTC.

The CDR3: CAISAPGQETQYF. CDR3 bases: TGTGCCATCAGTGCCCCGGGCCAAGAGACCCAGTACTTC. The chain combines TRBV10-3 with TRBJ2-5; D uncertain. The CDR3 extends over 13 amino acids. CDR1 is ENHRY and CDR2 is SYGVKD in the germline V gene. Trimming removed 4 bases at V and 1 base at J, with 7 bases between.

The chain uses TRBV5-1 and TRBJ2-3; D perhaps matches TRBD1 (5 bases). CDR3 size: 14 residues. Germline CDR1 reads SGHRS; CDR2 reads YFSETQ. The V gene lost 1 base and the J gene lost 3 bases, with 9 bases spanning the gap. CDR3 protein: CASSLNRWTDTQYF. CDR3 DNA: TGCGCCAGCAGCTTGAACAGGTGGACAGATACGCAGTATTTT.

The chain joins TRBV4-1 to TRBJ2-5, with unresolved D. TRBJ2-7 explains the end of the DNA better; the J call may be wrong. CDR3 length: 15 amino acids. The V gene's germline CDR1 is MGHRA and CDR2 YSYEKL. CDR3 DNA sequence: TGCGCCAGCAGCCAAGTTGTCGTTAGCTCCTACGAGCAGTACTTC. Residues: CASSQVVVSSYEQYF.

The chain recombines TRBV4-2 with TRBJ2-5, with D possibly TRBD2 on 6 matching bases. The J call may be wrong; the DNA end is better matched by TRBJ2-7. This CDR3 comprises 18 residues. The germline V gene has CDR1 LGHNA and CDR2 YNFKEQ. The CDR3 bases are TGTGCCAGCAGCCAAGGGGTCCAGCGGGCCGGAAGCTCCTACGAGCAGTACTTC. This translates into CASSQGVQRAGSSYEQYF.

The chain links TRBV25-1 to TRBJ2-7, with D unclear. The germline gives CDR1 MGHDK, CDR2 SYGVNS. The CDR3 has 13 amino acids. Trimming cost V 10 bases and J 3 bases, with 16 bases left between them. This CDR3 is CAIFDQPNYEQYF. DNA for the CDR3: TGTGCCATCTTCGACCAGCCCAACTACGAGCAGTACTTC.

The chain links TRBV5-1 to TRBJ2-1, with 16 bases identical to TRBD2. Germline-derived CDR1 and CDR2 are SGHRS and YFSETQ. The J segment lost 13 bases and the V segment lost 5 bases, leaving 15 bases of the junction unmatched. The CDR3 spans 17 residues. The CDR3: CASRRTGPGLAGGRQFF. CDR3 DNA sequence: TGCGCCAGCAGACGGACAGGGCCGGGACTAGCGGGAGGGCGACAGTTCTTC.

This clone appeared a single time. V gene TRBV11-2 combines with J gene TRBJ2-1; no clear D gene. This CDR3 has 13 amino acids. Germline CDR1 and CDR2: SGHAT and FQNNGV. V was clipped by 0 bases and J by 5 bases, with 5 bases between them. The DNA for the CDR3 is TGTGCCAGCAGCTTAGATAGCCACAATGAGCAGTTCTTC. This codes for CASSLDSHNEQFF.

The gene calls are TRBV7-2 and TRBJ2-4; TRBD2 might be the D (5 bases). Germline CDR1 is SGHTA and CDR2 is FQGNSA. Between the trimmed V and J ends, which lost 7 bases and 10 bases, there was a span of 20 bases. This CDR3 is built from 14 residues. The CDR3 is CASTTGKPGGIQYF. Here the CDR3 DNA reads TGTGCCAGCACAACCGGGAAACCCGGTGGGATTCAGTACTTC.

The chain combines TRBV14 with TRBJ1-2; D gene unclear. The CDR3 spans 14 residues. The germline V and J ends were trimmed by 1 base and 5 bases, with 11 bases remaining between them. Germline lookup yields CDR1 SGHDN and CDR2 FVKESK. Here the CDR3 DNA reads TGTGCCAGCAGCCAAGCTCCACCGCCATATGGCTACACCTTC. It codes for CASSQAPPPYGYTF.

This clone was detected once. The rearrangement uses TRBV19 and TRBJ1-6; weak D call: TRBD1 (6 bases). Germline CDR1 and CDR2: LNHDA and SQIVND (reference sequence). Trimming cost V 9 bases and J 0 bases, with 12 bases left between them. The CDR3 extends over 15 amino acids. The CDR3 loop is CASADRSSYNSPLHF. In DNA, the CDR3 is TGTGCCAGCGCAGACAGGAGCTCCTATAATTCACCCCTCCACTTT.

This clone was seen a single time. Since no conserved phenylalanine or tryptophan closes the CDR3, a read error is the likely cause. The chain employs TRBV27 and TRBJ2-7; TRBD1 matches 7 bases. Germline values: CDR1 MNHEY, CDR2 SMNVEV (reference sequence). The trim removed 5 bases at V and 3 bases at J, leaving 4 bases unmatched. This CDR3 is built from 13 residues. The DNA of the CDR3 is TGTGCCAGCAGTCCGGGACAGAGCTACGAGCAGTACTCC. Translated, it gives CASSPGQSYEQYS.

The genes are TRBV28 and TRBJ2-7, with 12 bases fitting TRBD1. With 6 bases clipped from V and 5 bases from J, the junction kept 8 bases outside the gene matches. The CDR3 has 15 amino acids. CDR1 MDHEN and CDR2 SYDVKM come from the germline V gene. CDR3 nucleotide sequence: TGTGCCAGCAGATCTCCGGGACAGGGGGCCGACGAGCAGTACTTC. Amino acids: CASRSPGQGADEQYF.